Presented here are 5 T cell receptor beta chains from one specimen sequenced in a study of cytomegalovirus exposure and HLA in healthy donors. Amplification used 60 Vbeta primers and 13 Jbeta primers. The assay was immunoSEQ multiplex PCR, and TCRdb's table has in-frame clones only and misses some. Of about 130,000 clones listed, over 70% are singletons. The sample consisted of PBMCs. The receptors were gathered from a woman between 40 and 50 years old in good health and CMV-seronegative.

V gene TRBV5-1 combines with J gene TRBJ1-1; TRBD1 matches 10 bases. V dropped 0 bases and J dropped 0; count of bases not matched to a gene: 2. CDR3 length equals 16 residues. Germline CDR1 SGHRS, CDR2 YFSETQ. CDR3 nucleotide sequence: TGCGCCAGCAGCTTGGGGGACAGGGGTATGAACACTGAAGCTTTCTTT. Translation: CASSLGDRGMNTEAFF.

V is TRBV19 and J is TRBJ2-2; perhaps TRBD1 as D (5 bases). This CDR3 contains 14 residues. Per germline, CDR1 LNHDA and CDR2 SQIVND (reference sequence). V was cut by 4 bases and J by 3 bases, with 9 bases left in between. The CDR3 DNA reads TGTGCCAGTAGTACAGGGATGGACACCGGGGAGCTGTTTTTT. It translates to CASSTGMDTGELFF.

V usage is TRBV18 and J usage is TRBJ2-1, with 10 bases aligning to TRBD2. Germline lookup yields CDR1 KGHSH and CDR2 LQKENI. The CDR3 runs 16 residues. J was trimmed by 8 bases and V by 4 bases; bases with no gene match: 11. CDR3 loop: CASSQLASGSNDEQFF. CDR3 bases: TGTGCCAGCTCACAGCTGGCTAGCGGGAGTAACGATGAGCAGTTCTTC. Supplemented by reference TRBV18 and TRBJ2-1, the full variable domain reads NAGVMQNPRHLVRRRGQEARLRCSPMKGHSHVYWYRQLPEEGLKFMVYLQKENIIDESGMPKERFSAEFPKEGPSILRIQQVVRGDSAAYFCASSQLASGSNDEQFFGPGTRLTVL.

The chain joins TRBV19 to TRBJ1-6; D gene unclear. The CDR3 length is 13 residues. The V end was cut by 4 bases, the J end by 7 bases, with 8 bases between. CDR1 is LNHDA, CDR2 SQIVND, per germline (reference sequence). This CDR3 is CASSTSGNSPLHF. CDR3 DNA: TGTGCCAGTAGTACCTCCGGGAATTCACCCCTCCACTTT.

This chain connects TRBV4-3 to TRBJ1-6; possibly TRBD1 for D (5 bases). V was clipped by 0 bases and J by 7 bases, with 10 bases between them. The CDR3 runs 15 residues. Germline V gene data show CDR1 as LGHNA and CDR2 as YSLEER. The CDR3 is CASSQDFRGNSPLHF. The CDR3 bases are TGCGCCAGCAGCCAAGATTTTCGGGGGAATTCACCCCTCCACTTT.